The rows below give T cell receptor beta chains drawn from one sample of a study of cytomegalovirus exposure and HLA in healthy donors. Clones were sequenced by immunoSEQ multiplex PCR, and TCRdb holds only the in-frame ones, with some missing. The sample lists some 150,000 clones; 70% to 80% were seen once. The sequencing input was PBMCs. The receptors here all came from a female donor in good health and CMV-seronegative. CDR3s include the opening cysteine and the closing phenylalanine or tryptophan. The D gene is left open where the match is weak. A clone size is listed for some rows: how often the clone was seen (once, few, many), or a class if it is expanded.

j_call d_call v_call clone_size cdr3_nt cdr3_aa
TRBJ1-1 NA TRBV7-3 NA TGTGCCAGCAGCTTTAGGGAGGATACTGAAGCTTTCTTT CASSFREDTEAFF
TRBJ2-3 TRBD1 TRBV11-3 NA TGTGCCAGCAGCCGAGGGGACAGGGGACCCACAGATACGCAGTATTTT CASSRGDRGPTDTQYF
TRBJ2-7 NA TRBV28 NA TGTGCCAGCAGTTTCTGGGGCGCAACCTCCTACGAGCAGTACTTC CASSFWGATSYEQYF
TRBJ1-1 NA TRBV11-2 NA TGTGCCAGCAGCCTCCGACAAAACACTGAAGCTTTCTTT CASSLRQNTEAFF
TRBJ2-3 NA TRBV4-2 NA TGTGCCAGCAGCCAAGATTGGGTCGCGGGGGGAGGGACAGATGCGCAGTATTTT CASSQDWVAGGGTDAQYF
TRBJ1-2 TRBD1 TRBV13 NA TGTGCCAGCAGCGCCCAGGGGGCGGAGGGCTACACCTTC CASSAQGAEGYTF
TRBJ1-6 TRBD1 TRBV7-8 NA TGTGCCAGCAGCCAGGACAGGGAGAATTCACCCCTCCACTTT CASSQDRENSPLHF
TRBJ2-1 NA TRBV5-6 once TGTGCCAGCAGGAGGGTAGGGGGAGAGCAGTTCTTC CASRRVGGEQFF
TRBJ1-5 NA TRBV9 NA TGTGCCACCCAGGGGTGTCAGCCCCAGCATTTT CATQGCQPQHF
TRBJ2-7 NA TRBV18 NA TGTGCCAGCTCACGGGCGGGGCTAGCCACTTACGAGCAGTACTTC CASSRAGLATYEQYF
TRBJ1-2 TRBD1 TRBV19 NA TGTGCCAGTAGTATCCCCTCCATCAGGGGGCTCGTTGGCTACACCTTC CASSIPSIRGLVGYTF
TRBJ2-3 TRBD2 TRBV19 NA TGTGCCAGTAGTATGGCGCGGGGGGGCACAGATACGCAGTATTTT CASSMARGGTDTQYF
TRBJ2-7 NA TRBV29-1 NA TGCAGCGTGCCGGCGGGATCGAGCTCCTACGAGCAGTACTTC CSVPAGSSSYEQYF
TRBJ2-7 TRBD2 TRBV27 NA TGTGCCAGCCGCGGTAGCGGGTGGTCCTACGAGCAGTACTTC CASRGSGWSYEQYF
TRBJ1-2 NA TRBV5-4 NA TGTGCCAGCAGCTTGGAAGTCAGGAACTATGGCTACACCTTC CASSLEVRNYGYTF